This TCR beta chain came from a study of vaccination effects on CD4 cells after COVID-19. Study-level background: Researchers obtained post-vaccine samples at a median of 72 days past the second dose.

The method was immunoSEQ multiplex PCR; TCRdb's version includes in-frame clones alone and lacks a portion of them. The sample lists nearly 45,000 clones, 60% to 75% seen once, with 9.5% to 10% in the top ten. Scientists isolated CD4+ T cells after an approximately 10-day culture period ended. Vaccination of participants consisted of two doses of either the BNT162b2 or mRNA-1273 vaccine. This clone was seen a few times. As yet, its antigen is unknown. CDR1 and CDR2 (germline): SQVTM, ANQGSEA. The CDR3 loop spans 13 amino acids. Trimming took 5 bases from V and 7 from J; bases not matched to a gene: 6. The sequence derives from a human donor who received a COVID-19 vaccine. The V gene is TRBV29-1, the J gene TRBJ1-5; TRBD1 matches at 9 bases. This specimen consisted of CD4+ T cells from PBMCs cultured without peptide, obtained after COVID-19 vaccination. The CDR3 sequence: CSVRQGEHQPQHF. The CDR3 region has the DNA TGCAGCGTTAGACAGGGGGAACACCAGCCCCAGCATTTT.